The entry below describes one T cell receptor beta chain. The target antigen is unknown. The data were obtained in a study of T cell clones after liver transplantation. Study information: HCV positivity affected three of eight recipients; the rest lacked autoimmune or viral indications.

The V gene lost 6 bases and the J gene lost 4 bases, with 9 bases spanning the gap. The CDR3 length is 12 residues. The V gene's germline CDR1 is MNHNY and CDR2 SVGAGI (reference sequence). Sequencing was performed with immunoSEQ multiplex PCR; in TCRdb, only in-frame clones are kept and a portion is missing. The sample has 75,000 to 95,000 clones, around 84% seen once. Study-wide findings and caveats: The donor-reactive repertoire was only partly measurable in a couple of subjects, lacking donor cells.

The genes are TRBV6-6 and TRBJ1-1, with D hard to call. This TCR derives from a human patient who received a liver transplant. These T cells may partly come from the graft donor. Sample: CD4+ T cells from blood, taken around 50 months after liver transplant. Here the CDR3 reads CASSRSATEAFF. The CDR3 bases are TGTGCCAGCAGCCGCAGCGCCACTGAAGCTTTCTTT.